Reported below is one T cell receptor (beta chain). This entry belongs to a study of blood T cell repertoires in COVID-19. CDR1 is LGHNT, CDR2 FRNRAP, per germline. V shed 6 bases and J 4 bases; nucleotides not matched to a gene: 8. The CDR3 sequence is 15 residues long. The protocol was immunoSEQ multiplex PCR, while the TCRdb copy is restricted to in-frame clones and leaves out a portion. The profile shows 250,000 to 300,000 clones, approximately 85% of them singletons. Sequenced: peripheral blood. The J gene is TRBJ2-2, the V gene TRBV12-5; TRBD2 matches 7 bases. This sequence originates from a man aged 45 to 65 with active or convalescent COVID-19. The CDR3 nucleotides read TGTGCTAGTGGGCAAGACGGGACTACCACCGGGGAGCTGTTTTTT. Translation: CASGQDGTTTGELFF.